The 28 T cell receptor beta chains below come from one sample, sequenced in a study of OX40 agonist ivuxolimab in advanced cancers. The protocol was immunoSEQ multiplex PCR, while the TCRdb copy is restricted to in-frame clones and leaves out a portion. This table holds 60,000 or so clones, over 75% found once. Sequencing was performed on CD4+ or CD8+ T cells sorted from blood, taken in a trial of the OX40 agonist ivuxolimab. The origin of the receptors is an adult with an advanced solid tumor such as melanoma, head and neck, liver or kidney cancer.

This chain connects TRBV30 to TRBJ2-5; D is perhaps TRBD1 (6 bases). Germline CDR1 GTSNPN, CDR2 SVGIG (reference sequence). There are 14 residues in the CDR3. The ends were cut back, 0 bases at V and 1 base at J, with 9 bases in the middle. The CDR3 nucleotides are TGTGCCTGGAGTGTAACAGGGACCCAAGAGACCCAGTACTTC. The encoded protein is CAWSVTGTQETQYF.

The rearrangement joins TRBV6-6 to TRBJ2-1, with 8 bases that match TRBD2. Germline CDR1 reads MNHNY; CDR2 reads SVGAGI (reference sequence). The trim removed 7 bases at V and 0 bases at J, leaving 8 bases unmatched. The CDR3 loop spans 16 amino acids. CDR3 residues: CASTNSGASSYNEQFF. The CDR3 bases are TGTGCCAGCACTAATAGCGGGGCCAGCTCCTACAATGAGCAGTTCTTC.

The chain uses TRBV28 and TRBJ2-5; D perhaps matches TRBD2 (6 bases). CDR3 length: 13 amino acids. In germline, CDR1 is MDHEN, CDR2 SYDVKM. V shed 3 bases and J shed 5 bases, with 10 bases lying between them. CDR3 residues: CASSFSGRETQYF. CDR3 sequence (DNA): TGTGCCAGCAGTTTTTCAGGGAGGGAGACCCAGTACTTC.

V is TRBV6-4 and J is TRBJ2-1; no clear D gene. Per germline, CDR1 MRHNA and CDR2 SNTAGT. The CDR3 sequence is 15 residues long. V lost 0 bases to trimming and J lost 5 bases, with 11 bases between them. CDR3 in amino acids: CASSDSTRKDNEQFF. The CDR3 nucleotides read TGTGCCAGCAGTGACTCGACCCGAAAAGACAATGAGCAGTTCTTC.

This clone was found a few times. This chain links TRBV27 with TRBJ1-5; D is undetermined. The germline V and J ends were trimmed by 4 bases and 0 bases, with 10 bases remaining between them. Germline V lookup: CDR1 MNHEY, CDR2 SMNVEV (reference sequence). The CDR3 has 15 residues. CDR3 sequence (DNA): TGTGCCAGCAGTTCCAGGCCCGTTAGCAATCAGCCCCAGCATTTT. Protein sequence: CASSSRPVSNQPQHF.

This clone was recorded a few times. The rearrangement uses TRBV7-2 and TRBJ2-3, with a weak D call TRBD2 (5 bases). With 1 base removed from V and 3 bases from J, the gap between germline ends came to 8 bases. Germline V gene data show CDR1 as SGHTA and CDR2 as FQGNSA. The CDR3 contains 14 residues. CDR3 bases: TGTGCCAGCAGCTTAGACACGGGGACAGATACGCAGTATTTT. Its protein product is CASSLDTGTDTQYF.

V is TRBV5-1 and J is TRBJ2-5; TRBD2 agrees at 13 bases. The germline V gene encodes CDR1 SGHRS and CDR2 YFSETQ. V lost 0 bases and J lost 2; bases outside the gene matches: 10. The CDR3 covers 19 residues. The CDR3 coding sequence is TGCGCCAGCAGCTTGGTCCCCCGACTAGCGGGAGGTAGGCAAGAGACCCAGTACTTC. The encoded protein is CASSLVPRLAGGRQETQYF. The full variable domain, its missing parts supplied by reference TRBV5-1 and TRBJ2-5, is KAGVTQTPRYLIKTRGQQVTLSCSPISGHRSVSWYQQTPGQGLQFLFEYFSETQRNKGNFPGRFSGRQFSNSRSEMNVSTLELGDSALYLCASSLVPRLAGGRQETQYFGPGTRLLVL.

V gene TRBV5-1 combines with J gene TRBJ2-2; the match to TRBD2 covers 9 bases. The germline V gene has CDR1 SGHRS and CDR2 YFSETQ. This CDR3 is built from 17 residues. The ends lost 4 bases at V and 5 bases at J; junction bases unmatched: 12. For the CDR3, the DNA is TGCGCCAGCAGCACAGGGACTAGCCGTTATTCGACCGGGGAGCTGTTTTTT. It specifies CASSTGTSRYSTGELFF.

The chain links TRBV6-1 to TRBJ2-7, with TRBD1 matching 9 bases. Trimming took 8 bases from V and 6 from J; bases not matched to a gene: 11. Germline loops: CDR1 MNHNS, CDR2 SASEGT. The CDR3 loop spans 14 amino acids. The CDR3 reads CASLSGTGLFEQYF. CDR3 DNA sequence: TGTGCCAGCCTCTCCGGGACAGGGCTTTTCGAGCAGTACTTC.

Of note for this clone: Other nucleotide sequences from this sample produce the same CDR3. V usage is TRBV30 and J usage is TRBJ2-5; maybe TRBD2 (5 bases). The germline V and J ends were trimmed by 0 bases and 2 bases, with 10 bases remaining between them. Germline values: CDR1 GTSNPN, CDR2 SVGIG (reference sequence). This CDR3 comprises 14 residues. CDR3 DNA: TGTGCCTGGAGTGTAGGAGGACCTCAAGAGACCCAGTACTTC. It is translated as CAWSVGGPQETQYF.

The chain is built from TRBV5-1 and TRBJ2-3; D is perhaps TRBD1 (6 bases). Germline values: CDR1 SGHRS, CDR2 YFSETQ. This CDR3 spans 16 amino acids. The V gene lost 4 bases and the J gene lost 1 base, with 16 bases spanning the gap. CDR3 coding DNA: TGCGCCAGCAGCCCGGAGGCAGGGGAAGGCACAGATACGCAGTATTTT. It translates to CASSPEAGEGTDTQYF.

V gene TRBV10-3 combines with J gene TRBJ1-4; no reliable D call. Trimming removed 4 bases from V and 7 bases from J, with 4 bases in between. The CDR3 has 11 residues. CDR1 is ENHRY, CDR2 SYGVKD, per germline. CDR3 DNA: TGTGCCATCAGTGGGGGTGAAAAACTGTTTTTT. Its translation is CAISGGEKLFF.

The rearrangement uses TRBV18 and TRBJ2-7; 7 bases align to TRBD2. V was pared by 6 bases and J by 6 bases, with 11 bases of the junction left unmatched. CDR1 is KGHSH and CDR2 is LQKENI in the germline V gene. This CDR3 is built from 14 residues. For the CDR3, the DNA is TGTGCCAGCTCTCCCGGACTAGAAAAACGCGAGCAGTACTTC. It specifies CASSPGLEKREQYF. Full variable domain (missing parts from reference TRBV18 and TRBJ2-7): NAGVMQNPRHLVRRRGQEARLRCSPMKGHSHVYWYRQLPEEGLKFMVYLQKENIIDESGMPKERFSAEFPKEGPSILRIQQVVRGDSAAYFCASSPGLEKREQYFGPGTRLTVT.

This clone is categorized as medium-sized. The chain combines TRBV28 with TRBJ2-5, with D possibly called TRBD1 or TRBD2 (5 bases each). Germline assignment: CDR1 MDHEN and CDR2 SYDVKM. The CDR3 totals 12 residues. Trimming cost V 5 bases and J 4 bases, with 8 bases left between them. As DNA, the CDR3 is TGTGCCAGCAGTGAGAGGGGAGAGACCCAGTACTTC. This sequence encodes CASSERGETQYF.

The chain links TRBV5-1 to TRBJ2-6; D ambiguous. V shed 3 bases and J shed 2 bases, with 9 bases lying between them. The CDR3 spans 15 residues. From germline, CDR1 is SGHRS and CDR2 YFSETQ. The CDR3 DNA reads as TGCGCCAGCAGCTCCCTTGCCACTGGGGCCAACGTCCTGACTTTC. Translation: CASSSLATGANVLTF.

This chain uses TRBV5-5 with TRBJ2-3; D may be TRBD1 (5 bases). V dropped 6 bases and J dropped 1 base, with 12 bases sitting between them. Germline CDR1 reads SGHKS; CDR2 reads YYEKEE (reference sequence). The CDR3 has 14 residues. CDR3 amino acids: CASTQVGGTDTQYF. DNA of the CDR3: TGTGCCAGCACCCAAGTAGGGGGCACAGATACGCAGTATTTT.

This rearrangement joins TRBV5-1 to TRBJ2-5, with TRBD1 matching over 9 bases. The J call may be wrong; the DNA end is better matched by TRBJ2-7. Germline V gene lookup returns CDR1 SGHRS and CDR2 YFSETQ. The CDR3 runs to 14 residues. The CDR3: CASSFRDRAYEQYF. DNA of the CDR3: TGCGCCAGCAGCTTCCGGGACAGGGCCTACGAGCAGTACTTC.

The count of this clone is one. The J gene is TRBJ2-3, the V gene TRBV7-6; 7 bases fit TRBD1. This CDR3 contains 14 residues. V lost 3 bases to trimming and J lost 2 bases; unmatched junction nucleotides: 2. Per the germline V gene, CDR1 is SGHVS and CDR2 is FNYEAQ. The CDR3 sequence is CASSLTGSTDTQYF. The CDR3 nucleotides are TGTGCCAGCAGCTTGACAGGGTCCACAGATACGCAGTATTTT.

The chain couples TRBV7-9 to TRBJ1-2; no firm D call. The germline V gene encodes CDR1 SEHNR and CDR2 FQNEAQ (reference sequence). The CDR3 is 11 amino acids. V dropped 5 bases and J dropped 5 bases, with 6 bases sitting between them. In nucleotides, the CDR3 is TGTGCCAGCAGCCCCCAGTATGGCTACACCTTC. Translated, it gives CASSPQYGYTF.

The chain uses TRBV6-1 and TRBJ1-5; no reliable D call. CDR1 and CDR2 (germline): MNHNS, SASEGT. This CDR3 comprises 13 residues. V lost 8 bases and J lost 6, with 14 bases in between. The CDR3 region has the DNA TGTGCCAGCGGTAATAGGGCGGGTCAGCCCCAGCATTTT. Residues: CASGNRAGQPQHF.

The rearrangement joins TRBV2 to TRBJ2-1, with TRBD1 matching over 8 bases. The CDR3 has 13 residues. Germline loops: CDR1 SNHLY, CDR2 FYNNEI. Losses at the gene ends were 5 bases for V and 7 bases for J; bases not matched to a gene: 4. The CDR3 DNA sequence: TGTGCCAGCAGTATGGACAGGGAGAATGAGCAGTTCTTC. Its translation: CASSMDRENEQFF.

This chain connects TRBV7-8 to TRBJ2-1, with D possibly TRBD2 on 6 matching bases. CDR3 length: 15 amino acids. The ends were cut back, 5 bases at V and 2 bases at J, with 13 bases in the middle. CDR1 is SGHVS and CDR2 is FQNEAQ in the germline V gene. The DNA for the CDR3 is TGTGCCAGCAGCACCACTCGCGGGGCCTACAATGAGCAGTTCTTC. Its protein is CASSTTRGAYNEQFF.

DNA for the CDR3: TGTGCCAGCAGCCCAGCAGCGGGAGGCGTGCAGTTCTTC. This encodes CASSPAAGGVQFF. The chain employs TRBV7-9 and TRBJ2-1; 9 positions agree with TRBD2. CDR3 length equals 13 residues. With 5 bases clipped from V and 12 bases from J, the junction kept 8 bases outside the gene matches. Germline V gene sequence: CDR1 SEHNR, CDR2 FQNEAQ (reference sequence).

The gene calls are TRBV6-5 and TRBJ1-2, with 10 positions matching TRBD1. Germline V gene sequence: CDR1 MNHEY, CDR2 SVGAGI. This CDR3 is built from 15 residues. V shed 6 bases, J shed 7 bases, and the junction held 11 bases outside the gene matches. The DNA for the CDR3 is TGTGCCAGCAGCCCAGCCTGGACAGGGGGAGGTGGCTACACCTTC. This codes for CASSPAWTGGGGYTF.

The chain recombines TRBV7-9 with TRBJ2-3; D is undetermined. CDR3 length: 14 residues. CDR1 and CDR2 from the germline V gene are SEHNR and FQNEAQ (reference sequence). V shed 1 base and J shed 4 bases, with 9 bases lying between them. Here the CDR3 reads CASSLVLAPDTQYF. CDR3 in DNA: TGTGCCAGCAGCTTAGTGTTAGCACCAGATACGCAGTATTTT.

The V call is TRBV6-5, the J call TRBJ2-7; tentatively, D is TRBD2 (5 bases). This CDR3 has 15 residues. V was pared by 1 base and J by 2 bases, with 12 bases between. CDR1 and CDR2 from the germline V gene are MNHEY and SVGAGI. The CDR3 sequence: CASSYWLEGTYEQYF. In nucleotides, the CDR3 is TGTGCCAGCAGTTACTGGTTAGAGGGTACCTACGAGCAGTACTTC.

This clone came up once. The V and J genes are TRBV5-1 and TRBJ2-1; TRBD1 matches at 8 bases. Germline values: CDR1 SGHRS, CDR2 YFSETQ. V dropped 3 bases and J dropped 2; count of bases not matched to a gene: 4. This CDR3 contains 15 residues. The CDR3 bases are TGCGCCAGCAGCTCCGACAGGGGAACCTACAATGAGCAGTTCTTC. Residues: CASSSDRGTYNEQFF.

The V gene is TRBV4-1, the J gene TRBJ2-5; 12 bases match TRBD2. Trimming took 4 bases from V and 5 from J; bases not matched to a gene: 8. This CDR3 has 16 residues. Per germline, CDR1 MGHRA and CDR2 YSYEKL. CDR3 coding DNA: TGCGCCAGCAGCCTACGACTAGCGGGGGCCGGGGAGACCCAGTACTTC. Its protein is CASSLRLAGAGETQYF.